The entry that follows covers one T cell receptor beta chain sequence. The antigen is unknown. With 3 bases removed from V and 0 bases from J, the gap between germline ends came to 12 bases. The germline CDR1 and CDR2 sequences are SGHTA and FQGNSA. CDR3 length: 16 residues. The data were taken from a study of T-cell memory formation after mild COVID-19. TCRdb ran MiXCR on the 5' RACE reads and lists one entry per CDR3 protein. The repertoire holds about 350,000 distinct CDR3 sequences, with roughly an eighth as singletons. Study-wide findings and caveats: Mainly in CM and EM were contracting CD4+ clones; CD8+ were in EMRA. Cross-reactive memory apparently joined, as some responding clones appeared in pre-infection memory. In second-wave clones peaking day 37, SARS-CoV-2 specificity remained unconfirmed.

The receptor was isolated from a man aged 18 to 29 who had mild COVID-19 (a few samples of this study predate the infection). Cell type and time point are not known. This rearrangement joins TRBV7-2 to TRBJ1-5; weak D call: TRBD1 (5 bases). Specimen: PBMCs or a T cell subset sorted from them (not recorded which). CDR3 region: CASSFVGGNSNQPQHF. The CDR3 DNA reads TGTGCCAGCAGCTTCGTGGGGGGAAATAGCAATCAGCCCCAGCATTTT.